This passage covers 14 T cell receptor beta chains from one sample sequenced in a study of human T cells and chemical hapten exposure. Documented time point: patch test 1, 2 weeks after DPC sensitization. Treatment defined: therapeutic diphenylcyclopropenone sensitization with weekly scalp DPC. TCRdb re-called the RACE reads with MiXCR, one entry per CDR3 protein. Of 80,000 to 100,000 distinct CDR3 sequences in the sample, about an eighth were seen once. The input for sequencing was whole blood, taken in connection with sensitization to the hapten diphenylcyclopropenone (DPC). All receptors come from a woman aged 40 to 49 with alopecia areata. Some clones in this sample may be carry-over from other donors' samples.

V and J are TRBV6-5 and TRBJ2-3; TRBD2 agrees at 7 bases. After removal of 2 bases from V and 2 bases from J, the junction contained 7 bases not matched to a gene. Per the germline V gene, CDR1 is MNHEY and CDR2 is SVGAGI. The CDR3 consists of 16 residues. The CDR3 bases are TGTGCCAGCAGTTACCTAGGACTAGGGTACACAGATACGCAGTATTTT. Residues: CASSYLGLGYTDTQYF.

The rearrangement joins TRBV27 to TRBJ1-6; TRBD1 is a possible D gene (6 bases). Deletions cut 4 bases from V and 4 bases from J, with 14 bases between. Per the germline V gene, CDR1 is MNHEY and CDR2 is SMNVEV (reference sequence). There are 16 residues in the CDR3. DNA of the CDR3: TGTGCCAGCAGTTATTGGACAGAAACTTATAATTCACCCCTCCACTTT. Translated, it gives CASSYWTETYNSPLHF.

The rearrangement uses TRBV20-1 and TRBJ2-1, with 9 nucleotides matching TRBD2. CDR3 length: 15 residues. Germline CDR1 and CDR2: DFQATT and SNEGSKA (reference sequence). Germline trimming cut 6 bases from V and 7 bases from J; bases unmatched to any gene: 13. The CDR3 nucleotides are TGCAGTGCGAACCCGGTGACGACTAGCGGTAATGAGCAGTTCTTC. Residues: CSANPVTTSGNEQFF.

CDR3 nucleotides: TGTGCCAGCAGCGAACTAGCTCCCAGCGCTCAAGAGACCCAGTACTTC. It translates to CASSELAPSAQETQYF. This chain joins TRBV7-2 and TRBJ2-5, with D possibly matching TRBD2 (6 bases). The V gene lost 5 bases and the J gene lost 2 bases, with 18 bases spanning the gap. Germline CDR1 is SGHTA and CDR2 is FQGNSA. There are 16 residues in the CDR3.

To note about this clonotype: One junction end disagrees with the germline gene, perhaps due to a read error. DNA of the CDR3: TGCGCCAGCAGCCACCTTGGGACTGCGCCTGGGGATTTT. It is translated as CASSHLGTAPGDF. This rearrangement joins TRBV4-3 to TRBJ2-3; tentatively, D is TRBD2 (6 bases). There are 13 residues in the CDR3. Germline CDR1 LGHNA, CDR2 YSLEER.

The genes are TRBV10-3 and TRBJ2-3; 10 bases agree with TRBD2. The CDR3 covers 14 residues. The V and J ends lost 6 bases and 4 bases, in that order; junction bases with no gene match: 4. Germline CDR1 is ENHRY and CDR2 is SYGVKD. CDR3 sequence: CAIRSTSGADTQYF. CDR3 coding DNA: TGTGCCATCAGGTCAACTAGCGGGGCAGATACGCAGTATTTT.

In this sample, this clonotype turned up a few times. This rearrangement joins TRBV20-1 to TRBJ2-7; maybe TRBD2 (6 bases). Germline V CDR1 and CDR2: DFQATT, SNEGSKA (reference sequence). Trimming took 6 bases from V and 5 from J, leaving 20 bases between them. This CDR3 region has 14 residues. The CDR3 bases are TGCAGTGCCGTCTACCCGCGGGGACGCCACGAGCAGTACTTC. Amino acids: CSAVYPRGRHEQYF.

This rearrangement joins TRBV12-3 or TRBV12-4 to TRBJ1-1; 8 nucleotides line up with TRBD1. V dropped 3 bases and J dropped 4; count of bases not matched to a gene: 4. The CDR3 has 14 residues. The CDR3 DNA follows: TGTGCCAGCAGTTTTCAGGGGGCAGGCACTGAAGCTTTCTTT. Translation gives CASSFQGAGTEAFF.

This clonotype was detected ten times or more. V gene TRBV2 combines with J gene TRBJ1-5; D gene uncertain. CDR1 and CDR2 (germline): SNHLY, FYNNEI. This CDR3 region has 13 residues. The germline V and J ends were trimmed by 8 bases and 3 bases, with 11 bases remaining between them. Here the CDR3 reads CASHPDINQPQHF. In DNA form, the CDR3 reads TGTGCCAGCCATCCTGACATCAATCAGCCCCAGCATTTT.

This clonotype was found a few times. This chain uses TRBV19 with TRBJ2-1, with D perhaps given as TRBD1 or TRBD2 (5 bases each). The germline V and J ends were trimmed by 11 bases and 0 bases, with 11 bases remaining between them. The CDR3 loop spans 13 amino acids. CDR1 is LNHDA, CDR2 SQIVND, per germline (reference sequence). The CDR3 loop is CAVGESSYNEQFF. The DNA for the CDR3 is TGTGCCGTGGGGGAGAGCTCCTACAATGAGCAGTTCTTC.

The V call is TRBV7-2, the J call TRBJ2-5; D call uncertain. Germline assignment: CDR1 SGHTA and CDR2 FQGNSA. Trimming pared 4 bases from V and 7 bases from J, leaving 10 bases between. This CDR3 is built from 12 residues. CDR3 protein: CASSSGRVTQYF. The CDR3 nucleotides are TGTGCCAGCAGCTCCGGAAGGGTGACCCAGTACTTC. Complete variable domain (other parts from reference TRBV7-2 and TRBJ2-5): GAGVSQSPSNKVTEKGKDVELRCDPISGHTALYWYRQSLGQGLEFLIYFQGNSAPDKSGLPSDRFSAERTGGSVSTLTIQRTQQEDSAVYLCASSSGRVTQYFGPGTRLLVL.

The genes are TRBV7-8 and TRBJ2-1, with 14 bases fitting TRBD2. In germline, CDR1 is SGHVS, CDR2 FQNEAQ. Trimming took 5 bases from V and 3 from J; bases not matched to a gene: 18. The CDR3 spans 21 residues. The CDR3 loop is CASSPLRGGTSGSSRYNEQFF. CDR3 sequence (DNA): TGTGCCAGCAGCCCTCTCCGGGGGGGGACTAGCGGGAGCTCGCGCTACAATGAGCAGTTCTTC.

A few counts support this clonotype. The J gene is TRBJ2-7, the V gene TRBV5-1; 7 bases line up with TRBD1. Germline assignment: CDR1 SGHRS and CDR2 YFSETQ. V lost 1 base to trimming and J lost 5 bases; unmatched junction nucleotides: 6. The CDR3 contains 14 residues. CDR3 DNA sequence: TGCGCCAGCAGCTTGCGCCTTCAGGGGGACGAGCAGTACTTC. Its protein is CASSLRLQGDEQYF.

The chain has TRBV5-1 and TRBJ1-1, with no clear D. The CDR3 is 15 residues long. V lost 3 bases, J lost 0 bases, and 12 bases lay in between. Looked up from germline, CDR1 is SGHRS and CDR2 is YFSETQ. The CDR3 DNA follows: TGCGCCAGCAGCTCAGGCGGCAGATTGAACACTGAAGCTTTCTTT. Translating gives CASSSGGRLNTEAFF.